This T cell receptor beta chain was identified during a study of blood T cell repertoires in COVID-19. Authors' analysis steps: Nucleated cell counts were estimated from reference gene primer amplification. Clones were sequenced by immunoSEQ multiplex PCR, and TCRdb holds only the in-frame ones, with some missing. Clonal size and the V and J genes are those of that table, whereas D and trimming came from the DNA. This sample has a few hundred thousand clones; roughly 90% occur once, and the top ten carry 0.85% to 1.3%. The CDR3 sequence is 15 residues long. Germline CDR1 SGDLS, CDR2 YYNGEE. The trim removed 3 bases at V and 3 bases at J, leaving 7 bases unmatched. The study recruited people aged 18 to 89 years across 24 US areas.

This clonotype originated in a woman under 40 who had been exposed to COVID-19. The sequenced sample consisted of PBMCs or T cells enriched from blood (not recorded which). V and J are TRBV9 and TRBJ2-7, with 9 bases aligning to TRBD1. In nucleotides, the CDR3 is TGTGCCAGCAGCGGGGGACAGGGCATCGGCTACGAGCAGTACTTC. Its protein product is CASSGGQGIGYEQYF.